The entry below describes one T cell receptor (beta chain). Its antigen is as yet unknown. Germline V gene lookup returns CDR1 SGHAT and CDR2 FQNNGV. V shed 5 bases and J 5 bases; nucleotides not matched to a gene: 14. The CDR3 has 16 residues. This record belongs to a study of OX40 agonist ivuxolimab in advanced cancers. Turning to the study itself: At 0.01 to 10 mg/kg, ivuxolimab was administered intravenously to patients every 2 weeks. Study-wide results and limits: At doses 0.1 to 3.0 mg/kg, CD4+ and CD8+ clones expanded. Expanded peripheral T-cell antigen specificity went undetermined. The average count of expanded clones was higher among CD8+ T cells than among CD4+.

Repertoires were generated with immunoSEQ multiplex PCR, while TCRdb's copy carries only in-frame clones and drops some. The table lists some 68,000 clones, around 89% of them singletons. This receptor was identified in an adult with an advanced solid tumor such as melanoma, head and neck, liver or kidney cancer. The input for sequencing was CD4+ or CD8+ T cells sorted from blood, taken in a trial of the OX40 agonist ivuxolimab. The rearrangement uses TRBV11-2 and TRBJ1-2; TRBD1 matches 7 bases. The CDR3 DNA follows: TGTGCCAGCAGCCTAAACGACAGGGTGTTTGGGTATGGCTACACCTTC. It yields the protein CASSLNDRVFGYGYTF.